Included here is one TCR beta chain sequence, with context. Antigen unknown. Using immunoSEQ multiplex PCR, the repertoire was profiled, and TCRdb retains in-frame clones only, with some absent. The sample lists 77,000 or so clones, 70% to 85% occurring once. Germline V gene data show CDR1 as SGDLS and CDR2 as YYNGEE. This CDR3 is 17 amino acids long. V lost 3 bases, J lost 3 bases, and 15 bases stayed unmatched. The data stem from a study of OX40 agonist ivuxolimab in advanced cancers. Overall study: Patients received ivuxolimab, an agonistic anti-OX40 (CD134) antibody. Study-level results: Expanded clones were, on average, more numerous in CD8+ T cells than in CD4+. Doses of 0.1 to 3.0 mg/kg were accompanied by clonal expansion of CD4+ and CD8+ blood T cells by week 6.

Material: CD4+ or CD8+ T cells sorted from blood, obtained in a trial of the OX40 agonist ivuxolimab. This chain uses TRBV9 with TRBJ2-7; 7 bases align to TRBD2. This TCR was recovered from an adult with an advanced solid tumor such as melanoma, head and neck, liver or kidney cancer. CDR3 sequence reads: CASSGEPPTSAVYEQYF. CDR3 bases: TGTGCCAGCAGCGGCGAGCCCCCAACTAGCGCAGTCTACGAGCAGTACTTC.